Listed here is a single TCR beta chain. Its antigen is unidentified. TCRdb's table, derived via immunoSEQ multiplex PCR, lists solely in-frame clones and lacks some. The sample lists around 62,000 clones, over 65% seen once, with about 0.68% in the top ten. Germline V gene lookup returns CDR1 SGHRS and CDR2 YFSETQ. This CDR3 comprises 13 residues. V lost 0 bases, J lost 8 bases, and 11 bases lay in between. The cohort excluded patients with autoimmune disease history or systemic immunosuppression. Samples were taken at baseline and on day 1 of cycles 4 and 7. This sample is part of a study of OX40 agonist ivuxolimab in advanced cancers. Study in general: Each dose-escalation patient presented with hepatocellular carcinoma, melanoma, renal cell or head and neck cancer.

Overall study results and limits: Relative to CD4+, CD8+ T cells held more expanded clones on average.

This TCR derives from an adult with an advanced solid tumor such as melanoma, head and neck, liver or kidney cancer. The chain has TRBV5-1 and TRBJ1-2; D gene uncertain. The sequencing here drew on CD4+ or CD8+ T cells sorted from blood, taken in a trial of the OX40 agonist ivuxolimab. The CDR3 here is CASSLGPLGGYTF. CDR3 nucleotide sequence: TGCGCCAGCAGCTTGGGACCGCTTGGGGGCTACACCTTC.